The 9 T cell receptor beta chains in this list originate from one sample, sequenced in a study of shared clonotypes between healthy human individuals. Data came from immunoSEQ multiplex PCR; TCRdb stores just in-frame clones and leaves some out. The repertoire has approximately 2.5 million clones, under 95% of them found once; the top ten carry 0.36%. Sequenced sample: naive CD4+ T cells from PBMCs. The subset: CD45RA+ positively selected. Every receptor here comes from a man aged 18-30 years in good health. Some clones in this sample may be carry-over from other donors' samples.

V and J are TRBV15 and TRBJ2-5; D gene unclear. Germline V gives CDR1 LNHNV, CDR2 YYDKDF (reference sequence). Trimming stripped 1 base from V and 5 bases from J, with 20 bases between. The CDR3 loop spans 17 amino acids. The CDR3 sequence is CATSRVRRAPEGETQYF. DNA for the CDR3: TGTGCCACCAGCAGAGTCCGACGTGCCCCCGAAGGGGAGACCCAGTACTTC.

To note about this clone: Other DNA sequences in this sample translate to the same CDR3. The rearrangement joins TRBV18 to TRBJ2-7, with 10 bases identical to TRBD2. This CDR3 region has 14 residues. Trimming removed 3 bases from V and 2 bases from J; junction bases left unmatched: 1. Germline lookup yields CDR1 KGHSH and CDR2 LQKENI. The CDR3 region is CASSPGLATYEQYF. The DNA for the CDR3 is TGTGCCAGCTCACCGGGACTAGCGACCTACGAGCAGTACTTC. The full variable domain, in which reference TRBV18 and TRBJ2-7 provide the parts outside the CDR3, is NAGVMQNPRHLVRRRGQEARLRCSPMKGHSHVYWYRQLPEEGLKFMVYLQKENIIDESGMPKERFSAEFPKEGPSILRIQQVVRGDSAAYFCASSPGLATYEQYFGPGTRLTVT.

The rearrangement links TRBV28 to TRBJ1-5; D uncertain. Germline values: CDR1 MDHEN, CDR2 SYDVKM. The CDR3 loop spans 15 amino acids. Trimming shortened V by 8 bases and J by 3 bases, and 17 bases separated the two germline ends. The DNA of the CDR3 is TGTGCCAGCCAATCTTCCTCAGGTCTCAATCAGCCCCAGCATTTT. Translation: CASQSSSGLNQPQHF.

The J gene is TRBJ2-1, the V gene TRBV18; D might be TRBD2 (6 bases). Germline V gives CDR1 KGHSH, CDR2 LQKENI. With 6 bases removed from V and 5 bases from J, the gap between germline ends came to 11 bases. CDR3 length: 13 residues. The CDR3 DNA reads TGTGCCAGCTCTTTTGGAGGGGACAATGAGCAGTTCTTC. It specifies CASSFGGDNEQFF.

This rearrangement joins TRBV5-5 to TRBJ2-2, with TRBD1 matching over 9 bases. V shed 4 bases, J shed 4 bases, and the junction held 5 bases outside the gene matches. The V gene's germline CDR1 is SGHKS and CDR2 YYEKEE (reference sequence). The length of the CDR3 is 15 residues. CDR3 loop: CASSMGQGGTGELFF. CDR3 sequence (DNA): TGTGCCAGCAGCATGGGACAGGGAGGCACCGGGGAGCTGTTTTTT. Full variable domain (outside the CDR3, taken from reference TRBV5-5 and TRBJ2-2): DAGVTQSPTHLIKTRGQQVTLRCSPISGHKSVSWYQQVLGQGPQFIFQYYEKEERGRGNFPDRFSARQFPNYSSELNVNALLLGDSALYLCASSMGQGGTGELFFGEGSRLTVL.

V and J are TRBV6-1 and TRBJ2-1; 13 nucleotides align to TRBD2. This CDR3 contains 17 residues. Trimming cost V 2 bases and J 7 bases; bases outside gene matches: 8. Germline V CDR1 and CDR2: MNHNS, SASEGT. The CDR3 DNA reads TGTGCCAGCAGTGAACCGGGACTAGCGGGGCCCCCTAATGAGCAGTTCTTC. It encodes CASSEPGLAGPPNEQFF.

The chain uses TRBV10-3 and TRBJ1-2; D gene unclear. There are 12 residues in the CDR3. V lost 2 bases to trimming and J lost 4 bases, with 5 bases between them. The germline V gene encodes CDR1 ENHRY and CDR2 SYGVKD. CDR3 loop: CAISETSYGYTF. CDR3 bases: TGTGCCATCAGTGAGACCAGCTATGGCTACACCTTC.

The rearrangement joins TRBV13 to TRBJ2-2, with TRBD2 matching 12 bases. J lost 7 bases, V lost 3 bases, and 9 bases had no gene match. There are 17 residues in the CDR3. Germline V lookup: CDR1 PRHDT, CDR2 FYEKMQ (reference sequence). For the CDR3, the DNA is TGTGCCAGCAGCTTTAACGGACTAGCGGGAAAAATCGGGGAGCTGTTTTTT. Translation gives CASSFNGLAGKIGELFF.

V gene TRBV14 combines with J gene TRBJ2-5; D is possibly TRBD1 (6 bases). V dropped 0 bases and J dropped 2 bases, with 16 bases sitting between them. The CDR3 runs to 17 residues. CDR1 is SGHDN and CDR2 is FVKESK in the germline V gene. The DNA for the CDR3 is TGTGCCAGCAGCCAAGATCGATCCCAAGGGGGACAAGAGACCCAGTACTTC. Amino acid sequence: CASSQDRSQGGQETQYF.